Listed below are T cell receptor beta chains from one sample, sequenced in a study of T cells expressing NK-cell markers. TCRdb re-called the 5' RACE reads; one entry per CDR3 protein, DNA not given. The sample's table shows roughly 350,000 distinct CDR3 sequences. The sequenced sample was blood T cells: a sorted CD56 or NKG2C T cell subset, CD4+ or CD8+ T cells, or bulk PBMC T cells (not recorded which). The receptors were gathered from a man aged 18-70 years in good health. Both conserved end residues are part of each CDR3.

j_call: TRBJ2-3
v_call: TRBV21-1
cdr3_aa: CASSKVGTGTDTQYF

j_call: TRBJ1-1
v_call: TRBV12-3/TRBV12-4
cdr3_aa: CASSFPRTEAFF

j_call: TRBJ2-1
v_call: TRBV19
cdr3_aa: CATTAGQTYNEQFF

j_call: TRBJ1-3
v_call: TRBV13
cdr3_aa: CASSLARGTGNTIYF

j_call: TRBJ2-3
v_call: TRBV20-1
cdr3_aa: CSASRSGGLLFSDTQYF

j_call: TRBJ2-7
v_call: TRBV2
cdr3_aa: CASRRDSLPEQYF

j_call: TRBJ2-7
v_call: TRBV30
cdr3_aa: CACSDRVPYEQYF

j_call: TRBJ2-7
v_call: TRBV20-1
cdr3_aa: CSARDRSDTYF

j_call: TRBJ2-4
v_call: TRBV15
cdr3_aa: CATSRVTGRSIQYF

j_call: TRBJ2-7
v_call: TRBV6-1
cdr3_aa: CASRSGQGLPYEQYF

j_call: TRBJ1-1
v_call: TRBV6-5
cdr3_aa: CASSYGENTEAFF

j_call: TRBJ2-1
v_call: TRBV30
cdr3_aa: CAWSAPMAGAYNEQFF

j_call: TRBJ2-7
v_call: TRBV29-1
cdr3_aa: CSVEGGAMGDHEQYF